This T cell receptor beta chain was identified during a study of blood T cells in healthy people across ages. Alongside a J-beta primer mix, a sample-barcoded 5' primer served in a second PCR lasting roughly 6 to 11 cycles. The template-switch adaptor, which had 12 random nucleotides, put a tag on each cDNA molecule. TCRdb reprocessed the 5' RACE reads via MiXCR and lists one record per CDR3 protein. The sample records roughly 900,000 distinct CDR3 sequences, about 28% being singletons. Germline trimming cut 6 bases from V and 0 bases from J; bases unmatched to any gene: 17. Germline CDR1 and CDR2: DFQATT and SNEGSKA (reference sequence). This CDR3 has 18 residues. This clonotype was picked up a small number of times. The antigen is unknown. Findings and caveats of the study: Significant beta diversity loss was already apparent by age approximately 38, declining roughly linearly. Relative to aged donors, long-lived donors carried more naive CD4+ cells and displayed higher diversity. Naive T cell percentage and TCR beta diversity correlated strongly.

The chain links TRBV20-1 to TRBJ2-1; TRBD1 matches 7 bases. This sequence originates from a woman of 80 years or more in good health. The source material was blood. The CDR3 DNA sequence: TGCAGTGCCAAGGGGGCGAGGATGGACCGCAACTCCTACAATGAGCAGTTCTTC. It specifies CSAKGARMDRNSYNEQFF.